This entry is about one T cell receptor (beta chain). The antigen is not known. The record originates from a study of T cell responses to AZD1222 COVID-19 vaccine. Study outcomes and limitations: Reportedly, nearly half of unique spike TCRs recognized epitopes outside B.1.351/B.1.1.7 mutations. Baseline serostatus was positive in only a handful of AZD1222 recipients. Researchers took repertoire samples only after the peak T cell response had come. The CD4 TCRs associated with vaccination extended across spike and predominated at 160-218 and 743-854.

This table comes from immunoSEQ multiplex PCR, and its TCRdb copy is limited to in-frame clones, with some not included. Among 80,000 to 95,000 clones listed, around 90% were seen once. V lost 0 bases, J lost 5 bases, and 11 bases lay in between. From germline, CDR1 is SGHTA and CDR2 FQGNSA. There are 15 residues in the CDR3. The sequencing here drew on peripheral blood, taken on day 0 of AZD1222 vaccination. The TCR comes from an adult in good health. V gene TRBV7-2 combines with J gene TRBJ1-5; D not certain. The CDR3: CASSLAIGLYQPQHF. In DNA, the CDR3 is TGTGCCAGCAGCTTAGCTATAGGGCTTTATCAGCCCCAGCATTTT. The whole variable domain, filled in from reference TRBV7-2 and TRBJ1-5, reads GAGVSQSPSNKVTEKGKDVELRCDPISGHTALYWYRQSLGQGLEFLIYFQGNSAPDKSGLPSDRFSAERTGGSVSTLTIQRTQQEDSAVYLCASSLAIGLYQPQHFGDGTRLSIL.